A single sample gave rise to the 18 T cell receptor beta chains below, sequenced in a study of human T cells and chemical hapten exposure. TCRdb recomputed calls from the RACE reads with MiXCR, one row per CDR3 protein. The repertoire holds tens of thousands of distinct CDR3 sequences, around 5% seen once, with 13% in the top ten. The time point denotes: healthy volunteer bleed at 6 weeks. Unfractionated whole blood was the source from which total RNA was extracted. The sample taken for sequencing was whole blood. The receptors shown here come from a human donor in good health. Some clones in this sample may be carry-over from other donors' samples.

The table lists this clonotype with many counts. The J gene is TRBJ2-7, the V gene TRBV6-5; 9 bases line up with TRBD2. The CDR3 loop spans 12 amino acids. Trimming at V came to 4 bases and at J to 7 bases, leaving 2 bases not matched to a gene. Germline V gene data show CDR1 as MNHEY and CDR2 as SVGAGI. In DNA form, the CDR3 reads TGTGCCAGCAGTTCCGCGGGAGGGGAGCAGTACTTC. Translation gives CASSSAGGEQYF.

The chain has TRBV20-1 and TRBJ2-3, with D tentatively TRBD2 (7 bases). V lost 7 bases to trimming and J lost 3 bases, with 23 bases between them. Germline V gene lookup returns CDR1 DFQATT and CDR2 SNEGSKA (reference sequence). The CDR3 extends over 16 amino acids. The CDR3, as DNA: TGCAGTGTAGGGGGGGGAGGTCCCCGAAGTACAGATACGCAGTATTTT. It translates to CSVGGGGPRSTDTQYF.

This clonotype is labeled medium-sized. The V and J genes are TRBV28 and TRBJ2-3; 8 bases agree with TRBD2. There are 14 residues in the CDR3. The ends lost 6 bases at V and 8 bases at J; junction bases unmatched: 10. CDR1 and CDR2 (germline): MDHEN, SYDVKM. This CDR3 is CASSYHLAGATQYF. Here the CDR3 DNA reads TGTGCCAGCAGCTACCACCTAGCGGGCGCTACGCAGTATTTT.

This clonotype was seen repeatedly, ten times or more. The rearrangement joins TRBV3-1 to TRBJ2-3, with a tentative D call TRBD1 (6 bases). Germline loops: CDR1 LGHDT, CDR2 YNNKEL (reference sequence). This CDR3 contains 14 residues. Trimming removed 1 base from V and 2 bases from J, with 7 bases in between. The CDR3 bases are TGTGCCAGCAGCCAAGGGACAGCCACAGATACGCAGTATTTT. It is translated as CASSQGTATDTQYF.

This clonotype has just a few counts. The rearrangement joins TRBV5-4 to TRBJ2-2; possible D gene TRBD1, 7 bases. The CDR3 is 16 amino acids. Germline lookup yields CDR1 SGHNT and CDR2 YYREEE (reference sequence). V was pared by 3 bases and J by 6 bases, with 18 bases between. The CDR3 region is CASSSKGRGVSGELFF. The CDR3 coding sequence is TGTGCCAGCAGCTCTAAGGGCAGGGGGGTGTCCGGGGAGCTGTTTTTT.

V is TRBV6-2 or TRBV6-3 and J is TRBJ1-1; tentative D call: TRBD1 (5 bases). The CDR3 spans 16 residues. V lost 2 bases, J lost 0 bases, and 13 bases lay in between. Germline-derived CDR1 and CDR2 are MNHEY and SVGEGT. In DNA, the CDR3 is TGTGCCAGCAGTTACCACCTGACAGCTATGAACACTGAAGCTTTCTTT. Its translation: CASSYHLTAMNTEAFF.

This clonotype appeared many times. The chain has TRBV27 and TRBJ1-2, with D perhaps TRBD1 (6 bases). V lost 6 bases, J lost 5 bases, and 16 bases lay in between. Germline assignment: CDR1 MNHEY and CDR2 SMNVEV (reference sequence). This CDR3 spans 14 amino acids. The DNA for the CDR3 is TGTGCCAGCAGCCCCAGGACAGTGTCTTATGGCTACACCTTC. Amino acid sequence: CASSPRTVSYGYTF.

This clonotype was seen a few times. This chain joins TRBV7-9 and TRBJ2-3, with D perhaps TRBD2 (5 bases). Germline CDR1 is SEHNR and CDR2 is FQNEAQ (reference sequence). V was pared by 5 bases and J by 1 base, with 13 bases between. This CDR3 spans 15 amino acids. The CDR3 region is CASSNPSEGTDTQYF. The DNA of the CDR3 is TGTGCCAGCAGCAACCCGTCGGAGGGCACAGATACGCAGTATTTT.

The chain recombines TRBV7-2 with TRBJ1-1; no definite D call. This CDR3 is built from 14 residues. The germline gives CDR1 SGHTA, CDR2 FQGNSA. Trimming shortened V by 1 base and J by 3 bases, and 9 bases separated the two germline ends. For the CDR3, the DNA is TGTGCCAGCAGCTTAGTGCCGCGGGACACTGAAGCTTTCTTT. It yields the protein CASSLVPRDTEAFF.

This clonotype was seen at least ten times. The gene calls are TRBV20-1 and TRBJ1-6; 10 bases are a match to TRBD1. The germline V gene encodes CDR1 DFQATT and CDR2 SNEGSKA (reference sequence). V lost 1 base and J lost 8; bases outside the gene matches: 2. The CDR3 runs 14 residues. The CDR3 DNA is TGCAGTGCTAGAGGGGGACAGGGGTATTCACCCCTCCACTTT. It codes for CSARGGQGYSPLHF.

This clonotype was seen more than once but under ten times. This sequence joins TRBV10-3 and TRBJ2-1; tentatively, D is TRBD1 or TRBD2 (5 bases each). Trimming pared 4 bases from V and 8 bases from J, leaving 18 bases between. The CDR3 is 15 amino acids. Per the germline V gene, CDR1 is ENHRY and CDR2 is SYGVKD. CDR3 sequence reads: CAISGVGRSVHEQFF. In DNA form, the CDR3 reads TGTGCCATCAGTGGCGTGGGACGGAGTGTCCATGAGCAGTTCTTC.

This clonotype was counted at least ten times. The rearrangement links TRBV28 to TRBJ1-5, with D possibly matching TRBD1 (6 bases). V shed 3 bases and J shed 5 bases, with 11 bases lying between them. The CDR3 extends over 14 amino acids. Germline values: CDR1 MDHEN, CDR2 SYDVKM. The chain's CDR3 is CASSFPDRYQPQHF. CDR3 sequence (DNA): TGTGCCAGCAGTTTCCCCGACAGGTATCAGCCCCAGCATTTT. The whole variable domain, filled in from reference TRBV28 and TRBJ1-5, reads DVKVTQSSRYLVKRTGEKVFLECVQDMDHENMFWYRQDPGLGLRLIYFSYDVKMKEKGDIPEGYSVSREKKERFSLILESASTNQTSMYLCASSFPDRYQPQHFGDGTRLSIL.

This clonotype was seen at least ten times. The rearrangement links TRBV20-1 to TRBJ2-7; D may correspond to TRBD1 or TRBD2 (5 bases each). Looked up from germline, CDR1 is DFQATT and CDR2 is SNEGSKA (reference sequence). Trimming took 1 base from V and 0 from J, leaving 19 bases between them. There are 17 residues in the CDR3. As DNA, the CDR3 is TGCAGTGCTAGAGCCAGGGAGCCGACAGTTCTCTCCTACGAGCAGTACTTC. Encoded protein: CSARAREPTVLSYEQYF.

This clonotype was seen ten or more times. The rearrangement uses TRBV20-1 and TRBJ2-3; 10 nucleotides line up with TRBD1. With V trimmed by 1 base and J by 5 bases, 6 bases remained unmatched. This CDR3 has 15 amino acids. Germline CDR1 reads DFQATT; CDR2 reads SNEGSKA (reference sequence). CDR3: CSARATGGKRDTQYF. CDR3 nucleotides: TGCAGTGCTAGAGCGACAGGGGGCAAGAGAGATACGCAGTATTTT.

This clonotype has at least ten counts. V is TRBV14 and J is TRBJ1-5; no clear D gene. Trimming cost V 2 bases and J 4 bases, with 0 bases left between them. The CDR3 spans 11 residues. Germline assignment: CDR1 SGHDN and CDR2 FVKESK. The chain's CDR3 is CASSQNQPQHF. CDR3 bases: TGTGCCAGCAGCCAAAATCAGCCCCAGCATTTT.

This clonotype was counted ten times or more. V gene TRBV25-1 combines with J gene TRBJ1-2; D possibly corresponds to TRBD1 (5 bases). Deletions cut 1 base from V and 4 bases from J, with 10 bases between. CDR1 is MGHDK and CDR2 is SYGVNS in the germline V gene. The CDR3 runs 14 residues. CDR3: CASSEFPGGYGYTF. In nucleotides, the CDR3 is TGTGCCAGCAGTGAATTCCCGGGGGGCTATGGCTACACCTTC.

This clonotype was picked up many times. The chain employs TRBV7-9 and TRBJ2-2; tentative D call: TRBD2 (6 bases). Germline values: CDR1 SEHNR, CDR2 FQNEAQ (reference sequence). V gave up 5 bases and J gave up 1 base, with 14 bases separating them. The CDR3 length is 16 residues. CDR3 nucleotide sequence: TGTGCCAGCAGCCCCCGGTCGACTAGGAACACCGGGGAGCTGTTTTTT. Translating it yields CASSPRSTRNTGELFF. Full variable domain (outside the CDR3, taken from reference TRBV7-9 and TRBJ2-2): DTGVSQNPRHKITKRGQNVTFRCDPISEHNRLYWYRQTLGQGPEFLTYFQNEAQLEKSRLLSDRFSAERPKGSFSTLEIQRTEQGDSAMYLCASSPRSTRNTGELFFGEGSRLTVL.

This clonotype came up once. A much larger clone differs from this one at a single base, so this may be a read error. The chain joins TRBV7-9 to TRBJ1-1; possible D gene TRBD1, 6 bases. There are 15 residues in the CDR3. Germline V CDR1 and CDR2: SEHNR, FQNEAQ (reference sequence). Trimming took off 1 base at V and 5 bases at J, with 14 bases between the two ends. CDR3 in amino acids: CASSLVSLRGTEAFF. The CDR3 DNA reads TGTGCCAGCAGCTTAGTCTCCCTGAGGGGGACTGAAGCTTTCTTT.